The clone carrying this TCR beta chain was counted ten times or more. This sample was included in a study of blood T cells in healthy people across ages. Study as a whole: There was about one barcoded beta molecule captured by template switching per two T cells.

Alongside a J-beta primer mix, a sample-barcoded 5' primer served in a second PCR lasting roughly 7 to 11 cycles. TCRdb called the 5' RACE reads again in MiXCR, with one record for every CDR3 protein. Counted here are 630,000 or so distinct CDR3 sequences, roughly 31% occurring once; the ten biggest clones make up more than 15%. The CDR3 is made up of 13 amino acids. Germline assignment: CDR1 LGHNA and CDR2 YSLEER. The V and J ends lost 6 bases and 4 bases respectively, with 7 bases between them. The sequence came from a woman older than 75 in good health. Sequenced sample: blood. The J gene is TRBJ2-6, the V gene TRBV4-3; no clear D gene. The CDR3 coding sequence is TGCGCCAGCAGTTTTGGGGGGGCCAACGTCCTGACTTTC. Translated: CASSFGGANVLTF.